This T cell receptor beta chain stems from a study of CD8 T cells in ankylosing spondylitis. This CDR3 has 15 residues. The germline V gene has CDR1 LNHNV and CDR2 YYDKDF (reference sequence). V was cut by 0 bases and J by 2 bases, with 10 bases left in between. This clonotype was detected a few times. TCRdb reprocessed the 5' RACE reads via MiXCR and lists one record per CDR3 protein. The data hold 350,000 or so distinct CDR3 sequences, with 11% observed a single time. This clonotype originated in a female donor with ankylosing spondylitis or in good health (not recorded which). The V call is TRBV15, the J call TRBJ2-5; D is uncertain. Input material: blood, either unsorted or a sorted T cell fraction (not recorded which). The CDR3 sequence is CATSRDGTGQETQYF. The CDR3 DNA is TGTGCCACCAGCAGAGATGGAACCGGGCAAGAGACCCAGTACTTC.